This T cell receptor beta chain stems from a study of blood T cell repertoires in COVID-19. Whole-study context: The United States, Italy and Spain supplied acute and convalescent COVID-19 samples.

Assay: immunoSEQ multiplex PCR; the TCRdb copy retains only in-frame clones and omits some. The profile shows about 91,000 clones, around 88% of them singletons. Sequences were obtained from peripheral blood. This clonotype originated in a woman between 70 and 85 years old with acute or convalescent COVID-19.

CDR3 protein: CASSLRTGGVSTREKLFF. Written as DNA, the CDR3 is TGTGCCAGCAGCCTACGGACAGGGGGCGTTTCGACGAGGGAAAAACTGTTTTTT. The rearrangement uses TRBV14 and TRBJ1-4; 11 bases agree with TRBD1. Germline CDR1 is SGHDN and CDR2 is FVKESK. Trimming removed 4 bases from V and 8 bases from J; junction bases left unmatched: 15. The CDR3 sequence is 18 residues long.